Below, 24 T cell receptor beta chains from the same sample are listed, as sequenced in a study of OX40 agonist ivuxolimab in advanced cancers. Libraries were constructed by the immunoSEQ multiplex PCR assay. Entries here come from immuneACCESS through TCRdb and include only in-frame sequences with V and J called. Some clones fail to appear in such tables; in the studies checked, an unresolved V gene covers under half of the shortfall, and the cause of the remainder is unknown. This sample gives tens of thousands of clones in total; around 87% of them show up just once. The top ten hold approximately 10% of the sample. Sequenced here: CD4+ or CD8+ T cells sorted from blood, sampled in a trial of the OX40 agonist ivuxolimab. The receptors here all came from an adult with an advanced solid tumor such as melanoma, head and neck, liver or kidney cancer.

The chain carries TRBV5-1 and TRBJ2-5; 9 nucleotides line up with TRBD1. There are 15 residues in the CDR3. Germline loops: CDR1 SGHRS, CDR2 YFSETQ. Trimming took 2 bases from V and 4 from J; bases not matched to a gene: 6. The CDR3 protein is CASSFNRGQGETQYF. As DNA, the CDR3 is TGCGCCAGCAGCTTCAACAGGGGGCAGGGAGAGACCCAGTACTTC.

The chain links TRBV7-2 to TRBJ2-5, with 11 bases aligning to TRBD2. Germline V gene lookup returns CDR1 SGHTA and CDR2 FQGNSA. The CDR3 covers 15 residues. The ends lost 5 bases at V and 2 bases at J; junction bases unmatched: 4. The CDR3 DNA follows: TGTGCCAGCAGCCGTAGCGGGGGGGAACAAGAGACCCAGTACTTC. It translates to CASSRSGGEQETQYF. The complete variable domain, with remaining parts taken from reference TRBV7-2 and TRBJ2-5, reads GAGVSQSPSNKVTEKGKDVELRCDPISGHTALYWYRQSLGQGLEFLIYFQGNSAPDKSGLPSDRFSAERTGGSVSTLTIQRTQQEDSAVYLCASSRSGGEQETQYFGPGTRLLVL.

V and J are TRBV6-6 and TRBJ2-7, with D tentatively TRBD1 (5 bases). Between the trimmed V and J ends, which lost 0 bases and 2 bases, there was a span of 11 bases. This CDR3 spans 15 amino acids. From germline, CDR1 is MNHNY and CDR2 SVGAGI (reference sequence). DNA for the CDR3: TGTGCCAGCAGTTACTCGAATACAGGAGCCTACGAGCAGTACTTC. Its protein product is CASSYSNTGAYEQYF.

In this sample, this clone turned up once. The gene calls are TRBV6-6 and TRBJ1-2; D ambiguous. Germline V lookup: CDR1 MNHNY, CDR2 SVGAGI (reference sequence). The CDR3 is 15 residues long. Deletions cut 2 bases from V and 7 bases from J, with 17 bases between. CDR3 bases: TGTGCCAGCAGTTACGATTCCGGGGAAACGGGTGGCTACACCTTC. It is translated as CASSYDSGETGGYTF.

The chain carries TRBV6-5 and TRBJ2-7, with D hard to call. V dropped 2 bases and J dropped 2 bases, with 7 bases sitting between them. This CDR3 has 13 amino acids. Germline V gene sequence: CDR1 MNHEY, CDR2 SVGAGI. This CDR3 is CASSYGNAYEQYF. CDR3 nucleotide sequence: TGTGCCAGCAGTTACGGAAATGCCTACGAGCAGTACTTC.

This chain uses TRBV4-2 with TRBJ2-1; a possible D gene is TRBD1 (6 bases). CDR3 length: 14 amino acids. V lost 0 bases and J lost 7, with 10 bases in between. Per the germline V gene, CDR1 is LGHNA and CDR2 is YNFKEQ. The DNA of the CDR3 is TGTGCCAGCAGCCAAGACACAGGGTTGAATGAGCAGTTCTTC. It codes for CASSQDTGLNEQFF.

V usage is TRBV25-1 and J usage is TRBJ1-1; D call uncertain. The CDR3 is 15 amino acids. CDR1 MGHDK and CDR2 SYGVNS come from the germline V gene. Trimming removed 3 bases at V and 2 bases at J, with 13 bases between. The CDR3 nucleotides are TGTGCCAGCAGTGATTCACTCGACGGAAACACTGAAGCTTTCTTT. This encodes CASSDSLDGNTEAFF.

The chain links TRBV6-1 to TRBJ2-3; 8 bases are shared with TRBD1. Germline CDR1 MNHNS, CDR2 SASEGT. The CDR3 loop spans 15 amino acids. With V trimmed by 4 bases and J by 1 base, 4 bases remained unmatched. As DNA, the CDR3 is TGTGCCAGCAGTGGTAGGGGACAGGGCACAGATACGCAGTATTTT. Translating it yields CASSGRGQGTDTQYF.

V gene TRBV19 combines with J gene TRBJ2-1; 7 bases agree with TRBD1. CDR3 length equals 15 residues. Germline CDR1 and CDR2: LNHDA and SQIVND (reference sequence). V dropped 1 base and J dropped 9; count of bases not matched to a gene: 9. The CDR3 reads CASSIVDRASGEQFF. Written as DNA, the CDR3 is TGTGCCAGTAGTATAGTCGACAGGGCAAGTGGTGAGCAGTTCTTC.

The CDR3 bases are TGCGCCAGCAGCTTTTCATCCGGGGGGTTGGGAAACACCATATATTTT. It specifies CASSFSSGGLGNTIYF. The V gene is TRBV5-1, the J gene TRBJ1-3; possible D gene TRBD1, 5 bases. CDR3 length: 16 residues. The V and J ends lost 2 bases and 4 bases respectively, with 16 bases between them. The germline CDR1 and CDR2 sequences are SGHRS and YFSETQ.

For the CDR3, the DNA is TGTGCCAGCAGCTTGGACAGTACCTACGAGCAGTACTTC. Protein: CASSLDSTYEQYF. The chain combines TRBV7-9 with TRBJ2-7, with D possibly being TRBD1 (6 bases). With 3 bases removed from V and 2 bases from J, the gap between germline ends came to 8 bases. The length of the CDR3 is 13 residues. Looked up from germline, CDR1 is SEHNR and CDR2 is FQNEAQ (reference sequence).

The rearrangement joins TRBV30 to TRBJ2-1; the D call may be TRBD1 or TRBD2 (5 bases each). Looked up from germline, CDR1 is GTSNPN and CDR2 is SVGIG (reference sequence). The CDR3 sequence is 14 residues long. The ends were cut back, 1 base at V and 0 bases at J, with 7 bases in the middle. This chain's CDR3 is CAWSDGGSYNEQFF. CDR3 nucleotides: TGTGCCTGGAGTGATGGGGGCTCCTACAATGAGCAGTTCTTC.

The chain is built from TRBV7-9 and TRBJ2-1; D possibly uses TRBD1 or TRBD2 (5 bases each). Deletions cut 4 bases from V and 6 bases from J, with 10 bases between. Per the germline V gene, CDR1 is SEHNR and CDR2 is FQNEAQ (reference sequence). The CDR3 spans 13 residues. This CDR3 is CASSSTGPNEQFF. CDR3 nucleotides: TGTGCCAGCAGCTCCACGGGGCCCAATGAGCAGTTCTTC.

A single count supports this clone. Since the CDR3 does not end with the conserved phenylalanine or tryptophan, this likely comes from a read error. The rearrangement links TRBV28 to TRBJ1-1, with D tentatively TRBD1 (5 bases). The CDR3 is made up of 12 amino acids. V was trimmed by 8 bases and J by 1 base, leaving 8 bases between them. CDR1 MDHEN and CDR2 SYDVKM come from the germline V gene. The CDR3 sequence: CASLTGNTEAFL. CDR3 nucleotides: TGTGCCAGCTTAACAGGGAACACTGAAGCTTTCCTT.

The chain uses TRBV7-3 and TRBJ2-1, with a tentative D call TRBD2 (6 bases). The CDR3 covers 17 residues. Germline CDR1 reads SGHTA; CDR2 reads FQGTGA. Deletions cut 1 base from V and 0 bases from J, with 13 bases between. The CDR3 DNA reads as TGTGCCAGCAGCTTAATTCCCCTAGCGAGCTCCTACAATGAGCAGTTCTTC. It yields the protein CASSLIPLASSYNEQFF.

The chain employs TRBV7-3 and TRBJ2-3, with D possibly matching TRBD2 (6 bases). CDR1 is SGHTA and CDR2 is FQGTGA in the germline V gene. V was cut by 2 bases and J by 1 base, with 13 bases left in between. The CDR3 consists of 16 residues. In nucleotides, the CDR3 is TGTGCCAGCAGCTTAGGTGGGCCGGGAGGCACAGATACGCAGTATTTT. This translates into CASSLGGPGGTDTQYF.

The table lists this clone with a count of one. This chain connects TRBV28 to TRBJ2-7; 9 bases align to TRBD1. V lost 7 bases, J lost 2 bases, and 6 bases stayed unmatched. Germline assignment: CDR1 MDHEN and CDR2 SYDVKM. There are 14 residues in the CDR3. The CDR3 region is CASTRTGVTYEQYF. The CDR3, as DNA: TGTGCCAGCACCAGGACAGGGGTAACCTACGAGCAGTACTTC.

The chain joins TRBV18 to TRBJ2-5, with TRBD2 matching over 7 bases. V gave up 2 bases and J gave up 0 bases; unmatched junction bases: 9. The CDR3 contains 17 residues. Germline V lookup: CDR1 KGHSH, CDR2 LQKENI. The CDR3 reads CASSPTPLAVYQETQYF. In DNA, the CDR3 is TGTGCCAGCTCACCAACCCCCCTAGCGGTGTACCAAGAGACCCAGTACTTC.

This clone was counted between two and nine times. This rearrangement joins TRBV7-2 to TRBJ2-7, with TRBD2 as a possible D gene (6 bases). In germline, CDR1 is SGHTA, CDR2 FQGNSA. The length of the CDR3 is 15 residues. V shed 3 bases and J shed 8 bases, with 20 bases lying between them. The CDR3 loop reads CASSLGVWAEGQQYF. DNA of the CDR3: TGTGCCAGCAGCTTGGGAGTTTGGGCGGAGGGACAGCAGTACTTC.

The chain employs TRBV28 and TRBJ1-2, with unresolved D. Trimming left V 3 bases short and J 1 base short, with 15 bases between. This CDR3 is built from 16 residues. The germline V gene has CDR1 MDHEN and CDR2 SYDVKM. Written as DNA, the CDR3 is TGTGCCAGCAGTTTGCTCCCGCAGGCTGTTAACTATGGCTACACCTTC. This encodes CASSLLPQAVNYGYTF.

The chain is built from TRBV18 and TRBJ2-5; D ambiguous. The CDR3 has 14 residues. The V and J ends lost 1 base and 10 bases respectively, with 16 bases between them. Germline CDR1 reads KGHSH; CDR2 reads LQKENI. The CDR3 DNA reads TGTGCCAGCTCACCACGAAGTGCACAAGATAACCAGTACTTC. This sequence encodes CASSPRSAQDNQYF.

The J gene is TRBJ2-2, the V gene TRBV7-3; D possibly corresponds to TRBD2 (6 bases). The CDR3 loop spans 15 amino acids. Germline lookup yields CDR1 SGHTA and CDR2 FQGTGA. V was cut by 5 bases and J by 3 bases, with 13 bases left in between. CDR3 coding DNA: TGTGCCAGCAGCCCAAGCGGGCCCGACACCGGGGAGCTGTTTTTT. This codes for CASSPSGPDTGELFF.

This clone has a single count. The rearrangement links TRBV19 to TRBJ2-5; weak D call: TRBD2 (6 bases). Germline V gene lookup returns CDR1 LNHDA and CDR2 SQIVND (reference sequence). This CDR3 comprises 15 residues. The ends were cut back, 5 bases at V and 5 bases at J, with 18 bases in the middle. The CDR3 is CASSFPGGTTETQYF. DNA for the CDR3: TGTGCCAGTAGTTTCCCCGGGGGAACGACGGAGACCCAGTACTTC.

In its sample, this clone was seen a few times. The genes are TRBV5-1 and TRBJ2-2, with a possible D match to TRBD2 (5 bases). This CDR3 has 14 residues. V was pared by 5 bases and J by 4 bases, with 12 bases between. Looked up from germline, CDR1 is SGHRS and CDR2 is YFSETQ. The CDR3, as DNA: TGCGCCAGCAGGGAGGCCCGGAGCACCGGGGAGCTGTTTTTT. The encoded protein is CASREARSTGELFF.